This TCR beta chain emerged from a study of tumor-infiltrating lymphocytes in localized non-small cell lung cancer. Across the study: Some samples were collected after neoadjuvant chemotherapy; smokers, never-smokers and several histologies were included. Overall study findings and caveats: Only some patients had TCR sequencing, depending on available tissue. Each assay used a separate piece of the same tissue.

This CDR3 is 14 amino acids long. The germline CDR1 and CDR2 sequences are MNHEY and SVGAGI. A note on this clone: Its antigen is not known. The junction departs from germline at one end; a sequencing error may be responsible.

Measured with immunoSEQ multiplex PCR; TCRdb has only the in-frame clones, and not every one. The repertoire holds approximately 15,000 clones, with over 35% as singletons. Source material: lung tumor tissue. The V and J genes are TRBV6-5 and TRBJ2-7; 13 positions match TRBD2. This clonotype was obtained from a human donor with non-small cell lung cancer. CDR3 sequence: CASSYTSGGAFPLF. Written as DNA, the CDR3 is TGTGCCAGCAGTTACACTAGCGGGGGGGCCTTCCCCCTGTTC.